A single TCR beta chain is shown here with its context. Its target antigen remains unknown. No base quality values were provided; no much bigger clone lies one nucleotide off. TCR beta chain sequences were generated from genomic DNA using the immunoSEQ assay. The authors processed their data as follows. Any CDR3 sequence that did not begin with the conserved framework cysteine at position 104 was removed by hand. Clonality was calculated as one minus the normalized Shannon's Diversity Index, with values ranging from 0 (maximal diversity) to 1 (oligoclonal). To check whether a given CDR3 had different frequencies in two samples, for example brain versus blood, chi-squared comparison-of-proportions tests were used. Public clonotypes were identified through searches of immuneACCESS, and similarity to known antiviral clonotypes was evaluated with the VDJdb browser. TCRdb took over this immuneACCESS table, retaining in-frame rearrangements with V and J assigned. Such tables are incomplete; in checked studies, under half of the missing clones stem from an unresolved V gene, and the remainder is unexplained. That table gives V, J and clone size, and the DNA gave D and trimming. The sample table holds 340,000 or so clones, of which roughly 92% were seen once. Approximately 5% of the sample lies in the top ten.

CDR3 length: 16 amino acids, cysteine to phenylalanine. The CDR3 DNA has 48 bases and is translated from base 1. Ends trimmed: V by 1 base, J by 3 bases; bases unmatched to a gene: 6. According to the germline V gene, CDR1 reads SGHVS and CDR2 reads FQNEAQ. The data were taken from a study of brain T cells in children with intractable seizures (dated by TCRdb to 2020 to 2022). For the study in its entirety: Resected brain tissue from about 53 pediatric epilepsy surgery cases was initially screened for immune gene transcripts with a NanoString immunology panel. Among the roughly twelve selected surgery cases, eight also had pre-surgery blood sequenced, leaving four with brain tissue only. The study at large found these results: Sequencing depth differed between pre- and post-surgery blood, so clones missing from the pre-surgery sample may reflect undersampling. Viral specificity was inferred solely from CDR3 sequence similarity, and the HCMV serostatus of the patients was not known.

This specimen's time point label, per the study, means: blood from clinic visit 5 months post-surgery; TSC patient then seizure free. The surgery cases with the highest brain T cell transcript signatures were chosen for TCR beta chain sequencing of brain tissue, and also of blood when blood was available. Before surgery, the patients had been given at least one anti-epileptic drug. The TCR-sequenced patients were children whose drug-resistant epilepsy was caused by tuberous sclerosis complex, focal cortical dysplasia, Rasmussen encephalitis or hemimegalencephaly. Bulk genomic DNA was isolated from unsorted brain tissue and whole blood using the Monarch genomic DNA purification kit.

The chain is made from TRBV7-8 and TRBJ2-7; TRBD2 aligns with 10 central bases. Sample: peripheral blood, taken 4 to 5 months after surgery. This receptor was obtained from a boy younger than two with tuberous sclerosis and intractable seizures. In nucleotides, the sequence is TGTGCCAGCAGCTTAGACTCTAGCGGGAGCTTCTACGAGCAGTACTTC. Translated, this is CASSLDSSGSFYEQYF.